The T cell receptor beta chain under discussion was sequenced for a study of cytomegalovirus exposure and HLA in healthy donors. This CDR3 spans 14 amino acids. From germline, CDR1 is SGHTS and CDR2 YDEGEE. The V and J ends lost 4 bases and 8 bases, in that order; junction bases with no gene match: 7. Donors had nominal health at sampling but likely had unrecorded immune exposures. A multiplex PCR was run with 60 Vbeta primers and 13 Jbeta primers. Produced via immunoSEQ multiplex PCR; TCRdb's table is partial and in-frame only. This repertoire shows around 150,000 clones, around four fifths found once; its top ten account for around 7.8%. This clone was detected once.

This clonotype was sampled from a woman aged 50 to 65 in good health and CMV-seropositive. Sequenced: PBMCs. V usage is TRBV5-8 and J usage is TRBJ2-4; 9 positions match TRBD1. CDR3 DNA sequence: TGTGCCAGCAGCCCCGGGACAGGGTTTGACATTCAGTACTTC. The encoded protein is CASSPGTGFDIQYF.